Listed below are T cell receptor beta chains from one sample, sequenced in a study of shared clonotypes between healthy human individuals. TCRdb's copy holds only in-frame clones and misses some; the assay was immunoSEQ multiplex PCR. Of fewer than 3 million clones in the sample, about 90% were seen once. Sequenced sample: naive CD4+ T cells from PBMCs. These receptors were taken from a man between 18 and 29 years old in good health. Some clones in this sample may be carry-over from other donors' samples. Both conserved end residues are part of each CDR3. The order of the fields is clone size, V gene, D gene, J gene, CDR3 protein, CDR3 DNA. A D gene is named only where the DNA matches it firmly. The size of a clone is reported for some rows only, either as once, few or many, or as a class for expanded clones.

size: -
V: TRBV7-2
D: -
J: TRBJ1-1
CDR3: CASSLLGSPNTEAFF
DNA: TGTGCCAGCAGCTTACTCGGGAGTCCCAACACTGAAGCTTTCTTT

size: -
V: TRBV2
D: -
J: TRBJ2-5
CDR3: CASSPGLETQYF
DNA: TGTGCCAGCAGCCCTGGACTAGAGACCCAGTACTTC

size: -
V: TRBV27
D: TRBD2
J: TRBJ2-1
CDR3: CASSGATSGSGYNEQFF
DNA: TGTGCCAGCAGTGGGGCGACTAGCGGGAGTGGCTACAATGAGCAGTTCTTC

size: -
V: TRBV28
D: TRBD2
J: TRBJ2-1
CDR3: CASSLVGGSPNEQFF
DNA: TGTGCCAGCAGTTTAGTCGGCGGGAGCCCCAATGAGCAGTTCTTC

size: -
V: TRBV6-1
D: -
J: TRBJ1-2
CDR3: CASSEGGQGNYGYTF
DNA: TGTGCCAGCAGTGAGGGTGGGCAGGGGAACTATGGCTACACCTTC

size: -
V: TRBV5-1
D: -
J: TRBJ2-7
CDR3: CASSLAPGYGEQYF
DNA: TGCGCCAGCAGCTTGGCCCCAGGGTACGGCGAGCAGTACTTC

size: -
V: TRBV10-1
D: -
J: TRBJ1-1
CDR3: CASTRHRQGWEKSEAFF
DNA: TGCGCCAGCACCAGACATCGGCAGGGCTGGGAGAAGTCTGAAGCTTTCTTT

size: -
V: TRBV19
D: -
J: TRBJ1-5
CDR3: CASSIGMDSYNQPQHF
DNA: TGTGCCAGTAGTATAGGCATGGACAGCTACAATCAGCCCCAGCATTTT

size: -
V: TRBV18
D: -
J: TRBJ2-2
CDR3: CASSPPSTGELFF
DNA: TGTGCCAGCTCACCACCTAGCACCGGGGAGCTGTTTTTT

size: once
V: TRBV5-1
D: TRBD2
J: TRBJ2-1
CDR3: CASSLGRGISNEQFF
DNA: TGCGCCAGCAGCTTGGGGCGGGGGATTTCCAATGAGCAGTTCTTC

size: -
V: TRBV7-9
D: -
J: TRBJ2-5
CDR3: CASSLGRNHQETQYF
DNA: TGTGCCAGCAGCTTAGGACGGAACCATCAAGAGACCCAGTACTTC

size: once
V: TRBV28
D: -
J: TRBJ2-7
CDR3: CASSTSPYEQYF
DNA: TGTGCCAGCAGCACTAGTCCCTACGAGCAGTACTTC

size: -
V: TRBV11-2
D: -
J: TRBJ2-2
CDR3: CASSLGGPGELFF
DNA: TGTGCCAGCAGCTTAGGGGGACCCGGGGAGCTGTTTTTT

size: -
V: TRBV4-3
D: -
J: TRBJ1-4
CDR3: CASSQDWAANEKLFF
DNA: TGCGCCAGCAGCCAAGATTGGGCGGCTAATGAAAAACTGTTTTTT

size: -
V: TRBV4-1
D: TRBD2
J: TRBJ2-2
CDR3: CASSRRLAGSGELFF
DNA: TGCGCCAGCAGCCGCCGACTAGCGGGGTCGGGGGAGCTGTTTTTT

size: once
V: TRBV28
D: -
J: TRBJ2-7
CDR3: CATTRLGADSYEQYF
DNA: TGTGCCACCACACGCCTAGGCGCCGACTCCTACGAGCAGTACTTC

size: -
V: TRBV28
D: -
J: TRBJ1-2
CDR3: CASSLPGHNYGYTF
DNA: TGTGCCAGCAGTTTACCGGGACACAACTATGGCTACACCTTC

size: -
V: TRBV6-1
D: -
J: TRBJ2-7
CDR3: CASSPLGREAYEQYF
DNA: TGTGCCAGCAGTCCCCTGGGACGGGAAGCCTACGAGCAGTACTTC